The next 8 T cell receptor beta chains were all read from a single sample in a study of cytomegalovirus exposure and HLA in healthy donors. Amplification used 60 Vbeta primers and 13 Jbeta primers. TCRdb keeps only in-frame clones here, not all; method: immunoSEQ multiplex PCR. The sample has 100,000 to 150,000 clones. Sequenced sample: PBMCs. The receptors originated from a man between 18 and 29 years old in good health and CMV-seronegative.

J is TRBJ2-7 and V is TRBV4-2; 7 nucleotides line up with TRBD2. Germline values: CDR1 LGHNA, CDR2 YNFKEQ. The CDR3 is 20 amino acids. After removal of 1 base from V and 3 bases from J, the junction contained 21 bases not matched to a gene. CDR3 amino acids: CASSQGDLIAGRTTYYEQYF. The CDR3 nucleotides are TGTGCCAGCAGCCAAGGGGACTTGATTGCCGGGAGGACCACGTACTACGAGCAGTACTTC.

The chain links TRBV7-2 to TRBJ2-1; 11 bases are shared with TRBD2. The CDR3 is made up of 18 amino acids. Trimming cost V 2 bases and J 6 bases; bases outside gene matches: 12. Per the germline V gene, CDR1 is SGHTA and CDR2 is FQGNSA. The CDR3, as DNA: TGTGCCAGCAGCTTAAGGGGTCTTGAACTAGCGGGGGCCAATGAGCAGTTCTTC. It translates to CASSLRGLELAGANEQFF.

The chain employs TRBV7-2 and TRBJ1-2; 9 bases match TRBD1. Losses at the gene ends were 7 bases for V and 5 bases for J; bases not matched to a gene: 5. The germline V gene encodes CDR1 SGHTA and CDR2 FQGNSA. This CDR3 has 13 residues. In DNA form, the CDR3 reads TGTGCCAGCACCCTGGACAGGGGATATGGCTACACCTTC. Translating gives CASTLDRGYGYTF.

This chain joins TRBV2 and TRBJ2-3; 9 nucleotides align to TRBD2. V was pared by 9 bases and J by 4 bases, with 8 bases of the junction left unmatched. The germline gives CDR1 SNHLY, CDR2 FYNNEI. The CDR3 sequence is 14 residues long. The chain's CDR3 is CASLAGVSSDTQYF. CDR3 in DNA: TGTGCCAGTTTAGCGGGAGTGAGCTCAGATACGCAGTATTTT.

This chain uses TRBV19 with TRBJ2-5; TRBD2 might be the D (5 bases). V was shortened by 5 bases and J by 2 bases, with 18 bases between the two germline ends. The CDR3 has 16 residues. CDR1 and CDR2 (germline): LNHDA, SQIVND (reference sequence). The CDR3 region is CASSALFEGVQETQYF. In DNA, the CDR3 is TGTGCCAGTAGTGCCCTTTTTGAGGGCGTACAAGAGACCCAGTACTTC. The variable domain in full, completed from reference TRBV19 and TRBJ2-5, reads DGGITQSPKYLFRKEGQNVTLSCEQNLNHDAMYWYRQDPGQGLRLIYYSQIVNDFQKGDIAEGYSVSREKKESFPLTVTSAQKNPTAFYLCASSALFEGVQETQYFGPGTRLLVL.

The rearrangement joins TRBV7-9 to TRBJ1-5; perhaps TRBD1 as D (5 bases). V was pared by 3 bases and J by 7 bases, with 10 bases between. The CDR3 totals 13 residues. CDR1 SEHNR and CDR2 FQNEAQ come from the germline V gene (reference sequence). In nucleotides, the CDR3 is TGTGCCAGCAGCTTGCAGGGCGAACAGCCCCAGCATTTT. Translated: CASSLQGEQPQHF.

V gene TRBV27 combines with J gene TRBJ1-4; D is uncertain. The CDR3 sequence is 15 residues long. V was shortened by 5 bases and J by 5 bases, with 15 bases between the two germline ends. Germline lookup yields CDR1 MNHEY and CDR2 SMNVEV (reference sequence). The CDR3 coding sequence is TGTGCCAGCAGTCCTGCCCCTAAGCGGAATGAAAAACTGTTTTTT. Translated: CASSPAPKRNEKLFF.

J is TRBJ2-2 and V is TRBV5-1; 9 bases map to TRBD1. The V gene end was trimmed by 4 bases and the J gene end by 4 bases; junction bases not matched to a gene: 8. This CDR3 contains 16 residues. Looked up from germline, CDR1 is SGHRS and CDR2 is YFSETQ. The CDR3 nucleotides are TGCGCCAGCAGCGTTTTAGGGACAGGGAGCACCGGGGAGCTGTTTTTT. Protein sequence: CASSVLGTGSTGELFF.